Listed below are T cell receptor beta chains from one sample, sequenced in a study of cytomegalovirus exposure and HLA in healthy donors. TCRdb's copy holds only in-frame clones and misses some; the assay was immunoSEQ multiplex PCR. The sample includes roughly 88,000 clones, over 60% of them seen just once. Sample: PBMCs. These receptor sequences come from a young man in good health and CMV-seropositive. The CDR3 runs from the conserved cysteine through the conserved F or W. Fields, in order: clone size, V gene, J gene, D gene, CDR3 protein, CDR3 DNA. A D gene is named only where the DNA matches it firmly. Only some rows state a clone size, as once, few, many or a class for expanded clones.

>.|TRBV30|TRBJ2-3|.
CAWSVTYTDTQYF
TGTGCCTGGAGTGTAACTTACACAGATACGCAGTATTTT
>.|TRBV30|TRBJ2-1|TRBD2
CARRENYNEQFF
TGTGCCCGGCGGGAGAATTACAATGAGCAGTTCTTC
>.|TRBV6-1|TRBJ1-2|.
CASSIGGEGGYGYTF
TGTGCCAGCAGCATTGGTGGGGAGGGTGGCTATGGCTACACCTTC
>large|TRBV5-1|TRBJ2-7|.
CASSLTGQIYEQYF
TGCGCCAGCAGCTTGACGGGACAAATCTACGAGCAGTACTTC
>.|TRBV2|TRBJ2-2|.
CASSEARGTGELFF
TGTGCCAGCAGTGAAGCGCGGGGCACCGGGGAGCTGTTTTTT
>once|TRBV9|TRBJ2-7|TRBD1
CASSVGAGTGPYEQYF
TGTGCCAGCAGCGTAGGCGCCGGGACAGGGCCCTACGAGCAGTACTTC
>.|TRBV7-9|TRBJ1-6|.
CASSAGHSPLHF
TGTGCCAGCAGTGCGGGACATTCACCCCTCCACTTT
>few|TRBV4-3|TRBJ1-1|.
CASSLTWGPNTEAFF
TGCGCCAGCAGCCTCACGTGGGGGCCGAACACTGAAGCTTTCTTT
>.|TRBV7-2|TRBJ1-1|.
CASSLMRDTEAFF
TGTGCCAGCAGCTTAATGAGGGACACTGAAGCTTTCTTT
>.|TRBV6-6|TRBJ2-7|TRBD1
CASSDQDRPYEQYF
TGTGCCAGCAGTGACCAGGACAGGCCCTACGAGCAGTACTTC
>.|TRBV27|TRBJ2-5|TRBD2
CAGSSWGGLETQYF
TGTGCCGGCAGTTCGTGGGGAGGGTTGGAGACCCAGTACTTC
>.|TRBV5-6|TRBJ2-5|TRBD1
CASLGTGEGLETQYF
TGTGCCAGCCTTGGAACAGGGGAAGGTTTGGAGACCCAGTACTTC
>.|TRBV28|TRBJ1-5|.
CASSPQSGSNQPQHF
TGTGCCAGCAGCCCCCAGTCGGGGTCCAATCAGCCCCAGCATTTT
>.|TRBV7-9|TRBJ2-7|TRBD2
CASGTTSSYEQYF
TGTGCCAGCGGGACTACTTCCTCCTACGAGCAGTACTTC
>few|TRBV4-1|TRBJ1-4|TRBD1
CASSLATGNEKLFF
TGCGCCAGCAGCCTGGCGACAGGGAATGAAAAACTGTTTTTT
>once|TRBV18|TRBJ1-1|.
CASQRGSTEAFF
TGTGCCAGCCAGAGAGGGAGCACTGAAGCTTTCTTT
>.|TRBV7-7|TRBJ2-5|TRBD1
CASSPPDRAETQYF
TGTGCTAGCAGCCCCCCGGACAGGGCCGAGACCCAGTACTTC
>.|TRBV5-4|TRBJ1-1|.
CASSAPTEIEAFF
TGTGCCAGCAGCGCGCCTACAGAAATCGAAGCTTTCTTT